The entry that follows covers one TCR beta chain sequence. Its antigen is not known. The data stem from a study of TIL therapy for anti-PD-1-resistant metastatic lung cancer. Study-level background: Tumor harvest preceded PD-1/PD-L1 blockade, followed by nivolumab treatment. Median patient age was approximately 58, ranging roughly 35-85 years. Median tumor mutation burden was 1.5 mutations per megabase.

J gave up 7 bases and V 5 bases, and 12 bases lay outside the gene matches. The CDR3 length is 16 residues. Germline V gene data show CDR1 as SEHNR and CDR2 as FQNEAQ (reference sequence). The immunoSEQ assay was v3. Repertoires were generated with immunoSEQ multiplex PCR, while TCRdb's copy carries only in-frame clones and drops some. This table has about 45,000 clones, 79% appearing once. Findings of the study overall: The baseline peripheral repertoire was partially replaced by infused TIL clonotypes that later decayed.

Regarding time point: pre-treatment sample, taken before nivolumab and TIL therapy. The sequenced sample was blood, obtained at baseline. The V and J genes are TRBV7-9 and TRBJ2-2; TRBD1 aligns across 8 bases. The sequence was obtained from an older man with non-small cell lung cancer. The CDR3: CASSPPGQGGNGELFF. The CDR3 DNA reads TGTGCCAGCAGCCCCCCCGGACAGGGAGGTAACGGGGAGCTGTTTTTT.